Following are 15 T cell receptor beta chains from one sample sequenced in a study of cytomegalovirus exposure and HLA in healthy donors. A multiplex PCR was run with 60 Vbeta primers and 13 Jbeta primers. Profiled with immunoSEQ multiplex PCR; TCRdb holds only in-frame clones, not every one. The data contain approximately 170,000 clones, 75% to 85% of them singletons. The sample consisted of PBMCs. Receptors were obtained from a female donor in good health and CMV-seronegative.

This rearrangement joins TRBV11-2 to TRBJ2-5, with D maybe TRBD1 (6 bases). Trimming cost V 2 bases and J 0 bases, with 13 bases left between them. CDR3 length: 16 residues. Germline V gene data show CDR1 as SGHAT and CDR2 as FQNNGV. CDR3 sequence (DNA): TGTGCCAGCAGCTTAATAACAGGGAAGTACCAAGAGACCCAGTACTTC. Translated: CASSLITGKYQETQYF.

DNA of the CDR3: TGTGCCTGGAGCGCCCGGACAGGGTATAATTCACCCCTCCACTTT. It encodes CAWSARTGYNSPLHF. The genes are TRBV30 and TRBJ1-6; 8 bases line up with TRBD1. The CDR3 consists of 15 residues. The trim removed 3 bases at V and 4 bases at J, leaving 5 bases unmatched. Looked up from germline, CDR1 is GTSNPN and CDR2 is SVGIG (reference sequence).

The rearrangement uses TRBV18 and TRBJ1-2; D perhaps matches TRBD1 (5 bases). The CDR3 extends over 13 amino acids. Trimming pared 3 bases from V and 6 bases from J, leaving 11 bases between. Germline assignment: CDR1 KGHSH and CDR2 LQKENI. Here the CDR3 reads CASSPRAFDGYTF. CDR3 coding DNA: TGTGCCAGCTCACCCAGGGCCTTCGATGGCTACACCTTC.

The chain carries TRBV27 and TRBJ1-2; 8 nucleotides line up with TRBD1. V lost 2 bases and J lost 4; bases outside the gene matches: 15. Germline V CDR1 and CDR2: MNHEY, SMNVEV (reference sequence). This CDR3 has 18 amino acids. The CDR3 is CASSLSGQGAIRSYGYTF. CDR3 bases: TGTGCCAGCAGTTTAAGTGGGCAGGGGGCTATCCGGTCCTATGGCTACACCTTC.

The chain recombines TRBV29-1 with TRBJ2-3; a weak D match, TRBD2 (7 bases). Germline V gives CDR1 SQVTM, CDR2 ANQGSEA. The CDR3 is made up of 13 amino acids. The germline V and J ends were trimmed by 8 bases and 2 bases, with 14 bases remaining between them. CDR3 nucleotide sequence: TGCAGCTTTAGGGGGGGCCCCACAGATACGCAGTATTTT. Protein: CSFRGGPTDTQYF.

DNA of the CDR3: TGTGCCAGCATCACCCGGGGTACTGGAAACACCATATATTTT. The encoded protein is CASITRGTGNTIYF. V usage is TRBV28 and J usage is TRBJ1-3; D is ambiguous. The V end lost 7 bases, the J end lost 2 bases, and 12 bases lay between the germline ends. Looked up from germline, CDR1 is MDHEN and CDR2 is SYDVKM. This CDR3 is 14 amino acids long. Supplemented by reference TRBV28 and TRBJ1-3, the full variable domain reads DVKVTQSSRYLVKRTGEKVFLECVQDMDHENMFWYRQDPGLGLRLIYFSYDVKMKEKGDIPEGYSVSREKKERFSLILESASTNQTSMYLCASITRGTGNTIYFGEGSWLTVV.

The chain combines TRBV9 with TRBJ2-7, with a tentative D call TRBD2 (6 bases). The CDR3 is 14 residues long. Trimming removed 6 bases at V and 2 bases at J, with 15 bases between. Germline values: CDR1 SGDLS, CDR2 YYNGEE. The CDR3 DNA follows: TGTGCCAGCACCTCGGGCGGGGTACCCTACGAGCAGTACTTC. Its translation is CASTSGGVPYEQYF.

A few counts support this clone. The chain recombines TRBV29-1 with TRBJ1-1; no reliable D call. Germline V CDR1 and CDR2: SQVTM, ANQGSEA. V was shortened by 3 bases and J by 0 bases, with 11 bases between the two germline ends. This CDR3 has 14 residues. CDR3 region: CSVEDGIMNTEAFF. DNA of the CDR3: TGCAGCGTTGAGGACGGGATAATGAACACTGAAGCTTTCTTT.

In this sample, this clone turned up a few times. This rearrangement joins TRBV27 to TRBJ2-7; 8 nucleotides align to TRBD1. In germline, CDR1 is MNHEY, CDR2 SMNVEV (reference sequence). The CDR3 has 16 amino acids. Trimming took 3 bases from V and 3 from J; bases not matched to a gene: 10. The CDR3 loop is CASSFQPGQVIYEQYF. In DNA, the CDR3 is TGTGCCAGCAGTTTCCAACCGGGACAGGTCATCTACGAGCAGTACTTC.

J is TRBJ1-1 and V is TRBV28; possible D gene TRBD1, 6 bases. This CDR3 has 13 residues. CDR1 is MDHEN and CDR2 is SYDVKM in the germline V gene. V shed 3 bases and J shed 4 bases, with 9 bases lying between them. The CDR3 DNA is TGTGCCAGCAGTTTCGGGGGGCCCACTGAAGCTTTCTTT. It is translated as CASSFGGPTEAFF.

The chain has TRBV30 and TRBJ1-3, with 7 nucleotides matching TRBD1. Trimming cost V 3 bases and J 2 bases; bases outside gene matches: 7. Germline CDR1 and CDR2: GTSNPN and SVGIG (reference sequence). The CDR3 is made up of 15 amino acids. The CDR3, as DNA: TGTGCCTGGAGCAGGGACAGCTACGCTGGAAACACCATATATTTT. Its translation: CAWSRDSYAGNTIYF.

V and J are TRBV2 and TRBJ1-1; maybe TRBD1 (6 bases). V was pared by 5 bases and J by 0 bases, with 13 bases between. Germline V CDR1 and CDR2: SNHLY, FYNNEI. The CDR3 spans 15 residues. The chain's CDR3 is CASSRGGQMNTEAFF. The CDR3 coding sequence is TGTGCCAGCAGTCGGGGGGGACAAATGAACACTGAAGCTTTCTTT.

The chain recombines TRBV29-1 with TRBJ1-2, with 8 bases fitting TRBD1. Trimming took 4 bases from V and 1 from J; bases not matched to a gene: 5. Germline V gene sequence: CDR1 SQVTM, CDR2 ANQGSEA. The CDR3 is 14 residues long. CDR3 DNA: TGCAGCGTTGGCAGGGGGCGAATTAACTATGGCTACACCTTC. It translates to CSVGRGRINYGYTF.

This clone appeared a few times. V and J are TRBV4-1 and TRBJ2-5, with a weak D call TRBD2 (5 bases). The length of the CDR3 is 15 residues. Germline assignment: CDR1 MGHRA and CDR2 YSYEKL. Trimming left V 2 bases short and J 4 bases short, with 14 bases between. The CDR3 reads CASSQRADPVETQYF. The CDR3 DNA reads as TGCGCCAGCAGCCAACGAGCGGATCCCGTAGAGACCCAGTACTTC.

The CDR3 region is CASSESSYEQYF. CDR3 nucleotides: TGTGCCAGTAGTGAGAGCTCCTACGAGCAGTACTTC. This rearrangement joins TRBV19 to TRBJ2-7; D is unresolved. Germline-derived CDR1 and CDR2 are LNHDA and SQIVND (reference sequence). The CDR3 length is 12 residues. V dropped 5 bases and J dropped 0 bases, with 5 bases sitting between them.